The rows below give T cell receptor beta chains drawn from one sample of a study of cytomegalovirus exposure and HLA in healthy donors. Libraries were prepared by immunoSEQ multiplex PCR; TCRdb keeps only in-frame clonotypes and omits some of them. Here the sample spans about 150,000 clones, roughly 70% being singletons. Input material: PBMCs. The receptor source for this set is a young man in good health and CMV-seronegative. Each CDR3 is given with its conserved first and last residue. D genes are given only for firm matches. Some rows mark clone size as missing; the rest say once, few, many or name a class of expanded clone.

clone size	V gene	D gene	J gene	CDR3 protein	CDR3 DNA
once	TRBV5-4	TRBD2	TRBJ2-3	CASSLRRGADTDTQYF	TGTGCCAGCAGCTTGAGGCGGGGGGCGGACACAGATACGCAGTATTTT
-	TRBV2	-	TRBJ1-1	CASSEENITEAFF	TGTGCCAGCAGTGAAGAAAACATCACTGAAGCTTTCTTT
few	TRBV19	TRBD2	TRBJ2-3	CASSDPGLNTDTQYF	TGTGCCAGTAGTGATCCGGGACTAAATACAGATACGCAGTATTTT
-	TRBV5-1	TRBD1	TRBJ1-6	CASSLLPTDRANSPLHF	TGCGCCAGCAGCTTGCTCCCTACGGACAGGGCGAATTCACCCCTCCACTTT
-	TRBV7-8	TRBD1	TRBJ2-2	CASSPRTGANTGELFF	TGTGCCAGCAGCCCCCGGACAGGAGCGAACACCGGGGAGCTGTTTTTT
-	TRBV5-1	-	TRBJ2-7	CASRDTSSHEQYF	TGCGCCAGTCGCGATACTTCTTCCCACGAGCAGTACTTC
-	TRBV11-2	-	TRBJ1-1	CASSLGTRRVNTEAFF	TGTGCCAGCAGCTTAGGAACAAGGAGGGTGAACACTGAAGCTTTCTTT
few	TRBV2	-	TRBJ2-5	CASRAGEKETQYF	TGTGCCAGCAGGGCAGGGGAGAAAGAGACCCAGTACTTC
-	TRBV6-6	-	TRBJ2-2	CASSWGHQRNTGELFF	TGTGCCAGCAGTTGGGGACACCAGAGGAACACCGGGGAGCTGTTTTTT
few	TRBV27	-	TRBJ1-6	CASSLEGSYNSPLHF	TGTGCCAGCAGTTTAGAGGGCTCCTATAATTCACCCCTCCACTTT
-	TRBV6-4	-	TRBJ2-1	CASSEWYGDNEQFF	TGTGCCAGCAGTGAGTGGTATGGAGACAATGAGCAGTTCTTC
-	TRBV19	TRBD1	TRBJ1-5	CASRIAGQYNQPQHF	TGTGCCAGTAGAATAGCGGGACAGTACAATCAGCCCCAGCATTTT
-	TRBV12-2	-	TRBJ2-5	CASRPWTWDREETQYF	TGTGCAAGTCGCCCGTGGACTTGGGACAGGGAAGAGACCCAGTACTTC
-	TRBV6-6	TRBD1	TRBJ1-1	CASRPGGTEAFF	TGTGCCAGCAGGCCAGGGGGAACTGAAGCTTTCTTT
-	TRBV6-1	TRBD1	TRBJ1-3	CASSGGTASGGNTIYF	TGTGCCAGCAGTGGCGGGACAGCGAGCGGAGGAAACACCATATATTTT
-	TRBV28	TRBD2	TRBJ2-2	CASSLGRGGPSGELFF	TGTGCCAGCAGTTTAGGGCGGGGGGGCCCTTCCGGGGAGCTGTTTTTT
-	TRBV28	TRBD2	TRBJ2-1	CASSLTSGGYNEQFF	TGTGCCAGCAGTCTGACTAGCGGGGGTTACAATGAGCAGTTCTTC
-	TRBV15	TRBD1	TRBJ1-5	CATSSLQGARGNQPQHF	TGTGCCACCAGCAGTTTACAGGGGGCGCGGGGCAATCAGCCCCAGCATTTT
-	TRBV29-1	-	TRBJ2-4	CSVVSGGIQYF	TGCAGCGTCGTCTCCGGGGGCATTCAGTACTTC
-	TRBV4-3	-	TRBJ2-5	CASSQVRQPGETQYF	TGCGCCAGCAGCCAAGTACGTCAGCCGGGAGAGACCCAGTACTTC
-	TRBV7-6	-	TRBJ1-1	CASSLEQNTEAFF	TGTGCCAGCAGCTTAGAACAGAACACTGAAGCTTTCTTT
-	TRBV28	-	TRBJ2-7	CAVQGGYEQYF	TGTGCCGTCCAGGGAGGTTACGAGCAGTACTTC
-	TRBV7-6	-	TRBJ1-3	CASSFPGGSGNTIYF	TGTGCCAGCAGCTTTCCCGGGGGCTCTGGAAACACCATATATTTT
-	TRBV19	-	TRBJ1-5	CASSHGQGGQPQHF	TGTGCCAGTAGTCACGGCCAGGGTGGTCAGCCCCAGCATTTT
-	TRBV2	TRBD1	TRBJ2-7	CASRKTGVFYEQYF	TGTGCCAGCAGGAAAACAGGGGTTTTCTACGAGCAGTACTTC
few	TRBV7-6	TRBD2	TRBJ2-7	CASSSRLAGAEQYF	TGTGCCAGCAGCTCCAGACTAGCGGGGGCCGAGCAGTACTTC
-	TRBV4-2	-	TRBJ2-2	CASSQDPGAGELFF	TGTGCCAGCAGCCAAGACCCAGGGGCCGGGGAGCTGTTTTTT
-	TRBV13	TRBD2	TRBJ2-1	CASSLGRSLAGASSYNEQFF	TGTGCCAGCAGCTTAGGTCGGTCACTAGCGGGGGCAAGCTCCTACAATGAGCAGTTCTTC
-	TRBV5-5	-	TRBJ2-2	CASSSGHLNTGELFF	TGTGCCAGCAGCTCGGGACACTTGAACACCGGGGAGCTGTTTTTT
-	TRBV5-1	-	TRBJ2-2	CASSADTNTGELFF	TGCGCCAGCAGCGCGGACACGAACACCGGGGAGCTGTTTTTT
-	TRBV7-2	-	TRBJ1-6	CASSLEFRGRPWVPLHF	TGTGCCAGCAGCTTAGAGTTCCGAGGGCGGCCTTGGGTGCCCCTCCACTTT
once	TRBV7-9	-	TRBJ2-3	CASSLAQVEYF	TGTGCCAGCAGCTTAGCCCAGGTGGAGTATTTT
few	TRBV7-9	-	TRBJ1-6	CASSLVGTDSPLHF	TGTGCCAGCAGCTTAGTCGGTACGGATTCACCCCTCCACTTT
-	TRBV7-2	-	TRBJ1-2	CASSLDRVNYGYTF	TGTGCCAGCAGCTTAGACAGGGTTAACTATGGCTACACCTTC
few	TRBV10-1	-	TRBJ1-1	CAGLGQIDTEAFF	TGCGCCGGACTAGGACAGATAGACACTGAAGCTTTCTTT
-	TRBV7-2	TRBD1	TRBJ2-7	CASSSGQESYEQYF	TGTGCCAGCAGCTCGGGACAGGAAAGCTACGAGCAGTACTTC
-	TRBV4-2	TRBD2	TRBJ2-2	CASSQEASGATGELFF	TGTGCCAGCAGCCAAGAGGCTAGCGGGGCCACCGGGGAGCTGTTTTTT
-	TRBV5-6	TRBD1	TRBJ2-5	CASSIQGAETQYF	TGTGCCAGCAGCATACAGGGGGCGGAGACCCAGTACTTC
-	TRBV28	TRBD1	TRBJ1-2	CATGQALYGYTF	TGTGCCACGGGACAGGCCCTCTATGGCTACACCTTC
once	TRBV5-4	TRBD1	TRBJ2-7	CASSPTGAHYEQYF	TGTGCCAGCAGCCCGACAGGGGCCCACTACGAGCAGTACTTC
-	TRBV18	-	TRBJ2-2	CASSPSRSTGELFF	TGTGCCAGCTCACCATCGAGAAGCACCGGGGAGCTGTTTTTT
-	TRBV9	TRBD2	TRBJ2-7	CASSGRGGAYEQYF	TGTGCCAGCAGCGGGCGGGGGGGGGCCTACGAGCAGTACTTC
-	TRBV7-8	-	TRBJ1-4	CASSLESGTNEKLFF	TGTGCCAGCAGCTTAGAATCAGGGACTAATGAAAAACTGTTTTTT
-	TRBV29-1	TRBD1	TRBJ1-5	CSVSQGEYQPQHF	TGCAGCGTTTCACAGGGGGAGTATCAGCCCCAGCATTTT